This section outlines one T cell receptor (beta chain) sequence together with its context. With 5 bases removed from V and 0 bases from J, the gap between germline ends came to 16 bases. Germline loops: CDR1 SGHVS, CDR2 FNYEAQ. This CDR3 has 16 residues. The sample originates from a study of CDR3 diversity in severe acne. TCRdb reprocessed the PCR reads with MiXCR, giving one entry per CDR3 protein. Of roughly 100,000 distinct CDR3 sequences in the sample, roughly 51% are singletons; the top ten hold around 12%. This TCR was recovered from a male donor with acne. The V call is TRBV7-6, the J call TRBJ1-2, with TRBD1 as a possible D gene (6 bases). The sequenced sample consisted of blood. The CDR3 region is CASSPEGGIPNYGYTF. The CDR3 DNA sequence: TGTGCCAGCAGCCCAGAAGGGGGGATTCCTAACTATGGCTACACCTTC.